A selection of T cell receptor beta chains follows, all from one sample in a study of beta chain features in type 1 diabetes. Only in-frame clones appear in the TCRdb table, and some are missing; sequencing was by immunoSEQ multiplex PCR. The sample gives 160,000 or so clones, about 9% of which show up once; about 0.75% is in the top ten. Sequencing input: central memory CD4+ T cells from blood. These receptors were taken from a woman younger than 45 with type 1 diabetes. Both conserved end residues are part of each CDR3. D genes are given only for firm matches. Not every row has a clone size; where given, it reads once, few, many or a size class.

abundance: NA
v_gene: TRBV6-5
len: 14
d_gene: NA
j_gene: TRBJ2-1
CDR3aa: CASRRQSRDNEQFF
CDR3nt: TGTGCCAGCAGACGTCAGAGCCGGGACAATGAGCAGTTCTTC

abundance: few
v_gene: TRBV4-2
len: 18
d_gene: TRBD2
j_gene: TRBJ2-1
CDR3aa: CASSQGRALAGSYNEQFF
CDR3nt: TGTGCCAGCAGCCAAGGAAGGGCCCTAGCGGGCTCCTACAATGAGCAGTTCTTC

abundance: NA
v_gene: TRBV29-1
len: 13
d_gene: TRBD1
j_gene: TRBJ1-1
CDR3aa: CSVRDRDNTEAFF
CDR3nt: TGCAGCGTCCGGGACAGGGATAACACTGAAGCTTTCTTT

abundance: few
v_gene: TRBV11-1
len: 14
d_gene: NA
j_gene: TRBJ2-6
CDR3aa: CASSDRSGANVLTF
CDR3nt: TGTGCCAGCAGCGACAGATCTGGGGCCAACGTCCTGACTTTC

abundance: few
v_gene: TRBV18
len: 14
d_gene: TRBD1
j_gene: TRBJ1-3
CDR3aa: CASSLDRVGNTIYF
CDR3nt: TGTGCCAGCTCACTTGACAGGGTCGGAAACACCATATATTTT

abundance: few
v_gene: TRBV2
len: 13
d_gene: TRBD2
j_gene: TRBJ2-1
CDR3aa: CASGGLAYNEQFF
CDR3nt: TGTGCCAGTGGAGGACTAGCCTACAATGAGCAGTTCTTC

abundance: NA
v_gene: TRBV7-3
len: 13
d_gene: NA
j_gene: TRBJ2-7
CDR3aa: CASSKGQHYEQYF
CDR3nt: TGTGCCAGCAGCAAAGGACAGCACTACGAGCAGTACTTC

abundance: NA
v_gene: TRBV7-3
len: 18
d_gene: NA
j_gene: TRBJ2-6
CDR3aa: CASSRRDFRSSGANVLTF
CDR3nt: TGTGCCAGCAGCCGCCGGGACTTCCGAAGCTCTGGGGCCAACGTCCTGACTTTC

abundance: NA
v_gene: TRBV27
len: 17
d_gene: TRBD2
j_gene: TRBJ2-3
CDR3aa: CASSSTLASGRFDTQYF
CDR3nt: TGTGCCAGCAGCTCCACCTTAGCTAGCGGGAGATTCGATACGCAGTATTTT

abundance: few
v_gene: TRBV7-8
len: 13
d_gene: NA
j_gene: TRBJ2-7
CDR3aa: CASSLGLSGEQYF
CDR3nt: TGTGCCAGCAGCTTAGGTCTAAGCGGGGAGCAGTACTTC

abundance: few
v_gene: TRBV19
len: 15
d_gene: NA
j_gene: TRBJ1-2
CDR3aa: CASSMQGSGDYGYTF
CDR3nt: TGTGCCAGTAGTATGCAGGGTAGCGGAGACTATGGCTACACCTTC

abundance: NA
v_gene: TRBV5-1
len: 15
d_gene: TRBD1
j_gene: TRBJ1-2
CDR3aa: CASRALGQGAYGYTF
CDR3nt: TGCGCCAGCCGTGCTCTCGGTCAGGGGGCCTATGGCTACACCTTC

abundance: few
v_gene: TRBV7-9
len: 13
d_gene: NA
j_gene: TRBJ1-2
CDR3aa: CASSSFRVYGYTF
CDR3nt: TGTGCCAGCAGCTCCTTCAGGGTCTATGGCTACACCTTC

abundance: NA
v_gene: TRBV28
len: 14
d_gene: NA
j_gene: TRBJ1-2
CDR3aa: CASSPNGGPYGYTF
CDR3nt: TGTGCCAGCAGTCCAAACGGGGGACCGTATGGCTACACCTTC

abundance: NA
v_gene: TRBV9
len: 16
d_gene: NA
j_gene: TRBJ2-1
CDR3aa: CASSPPGSGPYNEQFF
CDR3nt: TGTGCCAGCAGCCCGCCTGGGAGCGGGCCTTACAATGAGCAGTTCTTC

abundance: NA
v_gene: TRBV6-5
len: 16
d_gene: TRBD1
j_gene: TRBJ2-1
CDR3aa: CASSYLTGGEYNEQFF
CDR3nt: TGTGCCAGCAGTTACTTGACAGGGGGGGAGTACAATGAGCAGTTCTTC

abundance: few
v_gene: TRBV9
len: 12
d_gene: TRBD1
j_gene: TRBJ1-1
CDR3aa: CASSRGTDEAFF
CDR3nt: TGTGCCAGCAGCCGTGGGACAGATGAAGCTTTCTTT

abundance: few
v_gene: TRBV6-6
len: 14
d_gene: NA
j_gene: TRBJ2-2
CDR3aa: CASRTGQNTGELFF
CDR3nt: TGTGCCAGCAGAACGGGACAGAACACCGGGGAGCTGTTTTTT

abundance: NA
v_gene: TRBV5-1
len: 16
d_gene: TRBD2
j_gene: TRBJ2-1
CDR3aa: CASSLETTSGRVEQFF
CDR3nt: TGCGCCAGCAGCTTGGAAACGACTAGCGGGAGGGTAGAGCAGTTCTTC

abundance: few
v_gene: TRBV7-3
len: 16
d_gene: NA
j_gene: TRBJ2-7
CDR3aa: CASSFGFGGRRDEQYF
CDR3nt: TGTGCCAGCAGCTTCGGTTTCGGGGGAAGGCGGGACGAGCAGTACTTC

abundance: NA
v_gene: TRBV5-6
len: 14
d_gene: NA
j_gene: TRBJ1-5
CDR3aa: CASLLQGSNQPQHF
CDR3nt: TGTGCCAGCCTCCTCCAGGGTTCCAATCAGCCCCAGCATTTT

abundance: NA
v_gene: TRBV27
len: 15
d_gene: TRBD2
j_gene: TRBJ2-5
CDR3aa: CASSRTSGSQETQYF
CDR3nt: TGTGCCAGCAGCCGGACTAGCGGGAGCCAAGAGACCCAGTACTTC

abundance: few
v_gene: TRBV18
len: 14
d_gene: NA
j_gene: TRBJ1-1
CDR3aa: CASSPEGVATEAFF
CDR3nt: TGTGCCAGCTCACCGGAAGGGGTGGCCACTGAAGCTTTCTTT

abundance: few
v_gene: TRBV30
len: 15
d_gene: TRBD1
j_gene: TRBJ2-5
CDR3aa: CAWSTGQAYQETQYF
CDR3nt: TGTGCCTGGAGTACAGGACAGGCGTACCAAGAGACCCAGTACTTC

abundance: few
v_gene: TRBV28
len: 15
d_gene: TRBD1
j_gene: TRBJ1-2
CDR3aa: CASSLPGTGRGGYTF
CDR3nt: TGTGCCAGCAGTTTACCCGGGACAGGGCGAGGGGGCTACACCTTC

abundance: few
v_gene: TRBV11-2
len: 17
d_gene: TRBD2
j_gene: TRBJ2-3
CDR3aa: CASSLVGLAGETDTQYF
CDR3nt: TGTGCCAGCAGCTTAGTGGGACTAGCGGGAGAGACAGATACGCAGTATTTT

abundance: few
v_gene: TRBV7-9
len: 11
d_gene: NA
j_gene: TRBJ2-7
CDR3aa: CASSRANEQYF
CDR3nt: TGTGCCAGCAGCCGAGCAAACGAGCAGTACTTC

abundance: NA
v_gene: TRBV7-2
len: 14
d_gene: NA
j_gene: TRBJ2-7
CDR3aa: CASSGPGNPYEQYF
CDR3nt: TGTGCCAGCAGCGGGCCCGGGAACCCCTACGAGCAGTACTTC

abundance: few
v_gene: TRBV5-4
len: 15
d_gene: TRBD1
j_gene: TRBJ1-1
CDR3aa: CASTLQGGGNTEAFF
CDR3nt: TGTGCCAGCACCCTACAGGGGGGAGGGAACACTGAAGCTTTCTTT

abundance: NA
v_gene: TRBV7-8
len: 15
d_gene: TRBD1
j_gene: TRBJ2-1
CDR3aa: CASSLVRTGNNEQFF
CDR3nt: TGTGCCAGCAGCTTAGTACGGACAGGGAACAATGAGCAGTTCTTC

abundance: few
v_gene: TRBV29-1
len: 13
d_gene: NA
j_gene: TRBJ1-1
CDR3aa: CSVVGLRQLEAFF
CDR3nt: TGCAGCGTTGTTGGGCTAAGACAGTTAGAAGCTTTCTTT

abundance: NA
v_gene: TRBV12-5
len: 13
d_gene: TRBD2
j_gene: TRBJ2-5
CDR3aa: CASGSSGAETQYF
CDR3nt: TGTGCTAGTGGTTCTAGCGGAGCGGAGACCCAGTACTTC

abundance: few
v_gene: TRBV27
len: 15
d_gene: TRBD1
j_gene: TRBJ1-1
CDR3aa: CASRDNRGMNTEAFF
CDR3nt: TGTGCCAGCAGAGACAACAGGGGGATGAACACTGAAGCTTTCTTT

abundance: NA
v_gene: TRBV4-2
len: 15
d_gene: NA
j_gene: TRBJ1-1
CDR3aa: CASSPEPWTAREAFF
CDR3nt: TGTGCCAGCAGCCCCGAACCCTGGACAGCAAGGGAAGCTTTCTTT

abundance: few
v_gene: TRBV15
len: 15
d_gene: TRBD1
j_gene: TRBJ1-1
CDR3aa: CATSRGAGGNTEAFF
CDR3nt: TGTGCCACCAGCAGAGGCGCAGGGGGGAACACTGAAGCTTTCTTT

abundance: NA
v_gene: TRBV5-1
len: 15
d_gene: TRBD2
j_gene: TRBJ2-1
CDR3aa: CASSFSGSPYNEQFF
CDR3nt: TGCGCCAGCAGCTTCAGCGGGAGCCCCTACAATGAGCAGTTCTTC

abundance: few
v_gene: TRBV28
len: 18
d_gene: TRBD1
j_gene: TRBJ2-6
CDR3aa: CAITRTGVGSSGANVLTF
CDR3nt: TGTGCCATCACCAGGACAGGGGTTGGCTCCTCTGGGGCCAACGTCCTGACTTTC

abundance: NA
v_gene: TRBV5-1
len: 15
d_gene: NA
j_gene: TRBJ2-3
CDR3aa: CASSLADPSTDTQYF
CDR3nt: TGCGCCAGCAGCTTAGCGGATCCTAGCACAGATACGCAGTATTTT

abundance: NA
v_gene: TRBV5-6
len: 15
d_gene: NA
j_gene: TRBJ1-1
CDR3aa: CASSLQVLSNTEAFF
CDR3nt: TGTGCCAGCAGCTTACAGGTGTTGAGCAACACTGAAGCTTTCTTT

abundance: NA
v_gene: TRBV5-1
len: 15
d_gene: TRBD1
j_gene: TRBJ2-7
CDR3aa: CASTSRTGSSYEQYF
CDR3nt: TGCGCCAGCACCTCGAGGACAGGGAGCTCCTACGAGCAGTACTTC

abundance: few
v_gene: TRBV5-1
len: 16
d_gene: TRBD1
j_gene: TRBJ2-5
CDR3aa: CASSLNGRTGQETQYF
CDR3nt: TGCGCCAGCAGCTTGAATGGCCGGACAGGCCAAGAGACCCAGTACTTC

abundance: NA
v_gene: TRBV7-3
len: 18
d_gene: TRBD2
j_gene: TRBJ2-2
CDR3aa: CASSLTGTSGSYTGELFF
CDR3nt: TGTGCCAGCAGCTTAACGGGAACTAGCGGGAGCTACACCGGGGAGCTGTTTTTT

abundance: NA
v_gene: TRBV30
len: 16
d_gene: NA
j_gene: TRBJ2-1
CDR3aa: CAWSGSSVHLNNEQFF
CDR3nt: TGTGCCTGGAGTGGGAGTAGCGTACACTTAAACAATGAGCAGTTCTTC

abundance: few
v_gene: TRBV7-3
len: 15
d_gene: TRBD1
j_gene: TRBJ2-2
CDR3aa: CASSSERQGTGELFF
CDR3nt: TGTGCCAGCAGCTCAGAGAGACAGGGAACCGGGGAGCTGTTTTTT

abundance: few
v_gene: TRBV14
len: 14
d_gene: TRBD2
j_gene: TRBJ2-1
CDR3aa: CASSPAGGPGRQFF
CDR3nt: TGTGCCAGCAGCCCCGCGGGAGGCCCAGGGCGGCAGTTCTTC

abundance: few
v_gene: TRBV27
len: 14
d_gene: NA
j_gene: TRBJ1-2
CDR3aa: CASSFQYANYGYTF
CDR3nt: TGTGCCAGCAGTTTTCAGTACGCAAACTATGGCTACACCTTC

abundance: NA
v_gene: TRBV27
len: 19
d_gene: TRBD1
j_gene: TRBJ2-6
CDR3aa: CASSLLTGTAVSGANVLTF
CDR3nt: TGTGCCAGCAGTTTATTAACCGGGACAGCGGTCTCTGGGGCCAACGTCCTGACTTTC

abundance: few
v_gene: TRBV20-1
len: 10
d_gene: NA
j_gene: TRBJ2-3
CDR3aa: CSARRDTQYF
CDR3nt: TGCAGTGCTAGGAGAGATACGCAGTATTTT